This T cell receptor (beta chain) stems from a study of regulatory T cells in long-lasting Graves disease. The CDR3 has 15 residues. V was cut by 7 bases and J by 2 bases, with 18 bases left in between. The time point was: newly diagnosed GD, antithyroid drugs for less than 3 months. The TCR library used RNA extracted from PBMCs. Construction of TCR beta libraries relied on iRepertoire HTBI primers and on Arm-PCR targeting CDR3 regions. TCRdb passed the multiplex PCR reads through MiXCR, listing each CDR3 protein once. The table lists roughly 410,000 distinct CDR3 sequences, 15% of them singletons. In this sample, this clonotype turned up many times. These records were also assigned to another study, of T cells in Graves' hyperthyroidism and ophthalmopathy. From that study: Orbital computed tomography, thyroid ultrasound, serum thyroxine and TRAb, and clinical symptoms together informed the diagnoses.

The input for sequencing was peripheral blood mononuclear cells (PBMCs), taken at new diagnosis, from a patient treated with antithyroid drugs. This receptor was identified in a woman between 40 and 55 years old with Graves disease. V and J are TRBV12-3 or TRBV12-4 and TRBJ2-7, with D tentatively TRBD1 (5 bases). The CDR3 DNA is TGTGCCAGCACCCTGGGCAGGGAAAGGCCCTACGAGCAGTACTTC. Translating it yields CASTLGRERPYEQYF.